Listed below are T cell receptor beta chains from one sample, sequenced in a study of blood T cell repertoires in COVID-19. Profiled with immunoSEQ multiplex PCR; TCRdb holds only in-frame clones, not every one. The sample consists of some 500,000 clones, 85% to 90% of them appearing once. Material: peripheral blood. The source of these receptors is a woman aged 50 to 60 with COVID-19, enrolled during active disease. Both conserved end residues are part of each CDR3. The D gene is left open where the match is weak. Not all rows give a size; the values are once, few, many and, for expanded clones, a class.

J gene,CDR3 length,clone size,V gene,D gene,CDR3 DNA,CDR3 protein
TRBJ2-3,15,once,TRBV10-1,.,TGCGCCAGCAGTGAGTCGCCAGGGGAAACAGATACGCAGTATTTT,CASSESPGETDTQYF
TRBJ1-6,12,.,TRBV5-1,.,TGCGCCAGCAGCGTAGCAGGGACACCCCTCCACTTT,CASSVAGTPLHF
TRBJ2-1,17,.,TRBV3-1/TRBV3-2,TRBD2,TGTGCCAGCAGCCAAGATCAGGCTAGCGGGGTAAACAATGAGCAGTTCTTC,CASSQDQASGVNNEQFF
TRBJ1-2,13,.,TRBV5-4,.,TGTGCCAGCAGCTTCCAGGGGAACTATGGCTACACCTTC,CASSFQGNYGYTF
TRBJ1-1,12,.,TRBV12-3/TRBV12-4,TRBD1,TGTGCCAGCAGTTTTGGAGACAGGGGAGCTTTCTTT,CASSFGDRGAFF
TRBJ2-7,14,.,TRBV10-3,.,TGTGCCATCAGTGAGTCGGGCAGCACCTACGAGCAGTACTTC,CAISESGSTYEQYF
TRBJ1-2,15,.,TRBV19,.,TGTGCCAGTAGTCCGCGACTGTTTACTAACTATGGCTACACCTTC,CASSPRLFTNYGYTF
TRBJ2-2,14,.,TRBV7-2,.,TGTGCCAGCAGCACTCAGGGGGGCACCGGGGAGCTGTTTTTT,CASSTQGGTGELFF
TRBJ2-2,11,.,TRBV19,TRBD2,TGTGCCGCTAGCGGGGCGGAGGAGCTGTTTTTT,CAASGAEELFF
TRBJ2-7,12,.,TRBV19,.,TGTGCCAGTTGGGACTTCGACAACGAGCAGTACTTC,CASWDFDNEQYF
TRBJ2-4,14,.,TRBV9,TRBD1,TGTGCCAGCAGCGGGGACAGAGCCAAAAACATTCAGTACTTC,CASSGDRAKNIQYF
TRBJ2-1,16,few,TRBV18,.,TGTGCCAGCTCACCACCGGGGCTAGCGTTCGCAAATGAGCAGTTCTTC,CASSPPGLAFANEQFF
TRBJ2-6,16,.,TRBV7-9,.,TGTGCCAGCAGCCTCGGACTCAACTCTGGGGCCAACGTCCTGACTTTC,CASSLGLNSGANVLTF
TRBJ2-2,14,.,TRBV6-5,.,TGTGCCAGCGGAGGGACAGCCGCTCGCGGGGAGCTGTTTTTT,CASGGTAARGELFF
TRBJ2-2,16,.,TRBV19,TRBD2,TGTGCCAGTAGTATAGATGAAGCGGGGTTATCCGGGGAGCTGTTTTTT,CASSIDEAGLSGELFF
TRBJ1-2,14,.,TRBV28,TRBD1,TGTGCCAGCAGTTTATTCACAGGGGTTTATGGCTACACCTTC,CASSLFTGVYGYTF
TRBJ1-6,14,many,TRBV29-1,TRBD1,TGCAGCGTTGGTAGGGACAGGGCGTATTCACCCCTCCACTTT,CSVGRDRAYSPLHF
TRBJ1-1,13,.,TRBV19,.,TGTGCCAGTAGTATAACTACCCCAACTGAAGCTTTCTTT,CASSITTPTEAFF
TRBJ1-5,18,.,TRBV6-4,TRBD1,TGTGCCAGCAGTGACCTCTCCCGGACAGGGGTTATTAATCAGCCCCAGCATTTT,CASSDLSRTGVINQPQHF
TRBJ2-3,15,.,TRBV5-1,TRBD2,TGCGCCAGCAGCTTGGCTAGCGGGGGGGCAGATACGCAGTATTTT,CASSLASGGADTQYF
TRBJ1-5,16,.,TRBV5-4,.,TGTGCCAGCAGCTCCGGAGACCCGAGGGGCAATCAGCCCCAGCATTTT,CASSSGDPRGNQPQHF
TRBJ1-5,14,.,TRBV19,.,TGTGCCAGTAGTATCCGGGACAACAATCAGCCCCAGCATTTT,CASSIRDNNQPQHF
TRBJ2-7,14,.,TRBV7-9,TRBD1,TGTGCCACTATACCGGGACAGGGGGCTTACGAGCAGTACTTC,CATIPGQGAYEQYF
TRBJ2-1,15,.,TRBV2,TRBD1,TGTGCCAGCAGTCTGGGACAGAACCTTTACAATGAGCAGTTCTTC,CASSLGQNLYNEQFF
TRBJ1-2,15,.,TRBV19,TRBD1,TGTGCCAGTAGTATCTTCCCAGGGGGCGCAGAAGGCTACACCTTC,CASSIFPGGAEGYTF
TRBJ2-3,15,.,TRBV19,TRBD1,TGTGCCAGTAGGGTGAGGGACAGGGCCACAGATACGCAGTATTTT,CASRVRDRATDTQYF
TRBJ2-7,14,.,TRBV5-3,TRBD1,TGTGTCCCCCGAGGGGACAGGGGTTCCTACGAGCAGTACTTC,CVPRGDRGSYEQYF
TRBJ2-7,14,.,TRBV6-5,.,TGTGCCAGCAGTTATGCCGGCACGGAGTACGAGCAGTACTTC,CASSYAGTEYEQYF
TRBJ2-2,15,.,TRBV29-1,TRBD2,TGCAGCGTTAGACGAGGCGGGGGAAACACCGGGGAGCTGTTTTTT,CSVRRGGGNTGELFF
TRBJ1-5,13,few,TRBV2,.,TGTGCCAGCAGCCTCTATATGAATCAGCCCCAGCATTTT,CASSLYMNQPQHF
TRBJ2-3,17,.,TRBV21-1,.,TGTGCCAGCAGCACGACTAGCGGGGGGGCTTACACAGATACGCAGTATTTT,CASSTTSGGAYTDTQYF
TRBJ2-1,15,.,TRBV5-1,.,TGCGCCAGCAGCTTTGGGGGCAGGATGGACAATGAGCAGTTCTTC,CASSFGGRMDNEQFF
TRBJ2-7,15,.,TRBV28,TRBD2,TGTGCCACCGGGACTAGTTGGACGAATAAGGGCGAGCAGTACTTC,CATGTSWTNKGEQYF
TRBJ2-5,17,.,TRBV7-2,.,TGTGCCAGCAGCTTAGGTACCCTCAGCAGGGCCCAAGAGACCCAGTACTTC,CASSLGTLSRAQETQYF
TRBJ2-1,19,.,TRBV11-2,TRBD2,TGTGCCAGCAGCATACTATTGGGACTAGCGGGGGGTTACTACAATGAGCAGTTCTTC,CASSILLGLAGGYYNEQFF
TRBJ2-1,13,.,TRBV28,.,TGTGCCAGCAGTCCTGGGACTTCCCATGAGCAGTTCTTC,CASSPGTSHEQFF
TRBJ1-4,17,.,TRBV5-6,.,TGTGCCAGCAGCTTGGGACAGCGTTTTTCAACTAATGAAAAACTGTTTTTT,CASSLGQRFSTNEKLFF
TRBJ2-3,15,.,TRBV2,TRBD2,TGTGCCAGCAGTGAAGACGGCGGGGGGTTCGATACGCAGTATTTT,CASSEDGGGFDTQYF
TRBJ2-7,14,once,TRBV5-1,TRBD1,TGCGCCAGCAGCTTGGGTTCGACAGGGGATGAGCAGTACTTC,CASSLGSTGDEQYF
TRBJ1-6,14,.,TRBV9,.,TGTGCCAGCGGACCGGGACAACTTAATTCACCCCTCCACTTT,CASGPGQLNSPLHF
TRBJ1-2,14,.,TRBV6-5,.,TGTGCCAGCAGTTTGAGGACAGCCCACTATGGCTACACCTTC,CASSLRTAHYGYTF
TRBJ1-5,14,.,TRBV29-1,TRBD1,TGCAGCGCCCGGACAGGGACGGGCAATCAGCCCCAGCATTTT,CSARTGTGNQPQHF
TRBJ1-1,17,.,TRBV18,TRBD1,TGTGCCAGCTCACCGCGACAGGGGTTCTACGCATCCACTGAAGCTTTCTTT,CASSPRQGFYASTEAFF
TRBJ1-5,15,.,TRBV7-8,.,TGTGCCAGCTCTACTCGGGGGGGTCCCTTAGCAGCCCAGCATTTT,CASSTRGGPLAAQHF
TRBJ2-7,12,few,TRBV12-3/TRBV12-4,TRBD2,TGTGCCAGCTCGGGGGGGTCCAGCGAGCAGTACTTC,CASSGGSSEQYF
TRBJ2-6,17,.,TRBV18,TRBD1,TGTGCCAGCTCACCCCGGACAGGGGGCTCTGGGGCCAACGTCCTGACTTTC,CASSPRTGGSGANVLTF
TRBJ1-2,14,.,TRBV28,TRBD1,TGTGCCAGCAGTTTGTCAGGGGGCTTCTATGGCTACACCTTC,CASSLSGGFYGYTF
TRBJ2-3,15,.,TRBV5-1,TRBD2,TGCGCCAGCAGCTTAAGTAGCGGGGCCACAGATACGCAGTATTTT,CASSLSSGATDTQYF
TRBJ1-1,15,.,TRBV11-2,.,TGTGCCAGCAGCTTAGACCCCACAGTCGACACTGAAGCTTTCTTT,CASSLDPTVDTEAFF
TRBJ2-3,13,.,TRBV7-2,TRBD2,TGTGCCAGCAGCCAATCTAGCGGAGATACGCAGTATTTT,CASSQSSGDTQYF
TRBJ2-1,15,.,TRBV6-5,.,TGTGCCAGCACTACTCCGGGCGGCGGGCGCAATGAGCAGTTCTTC,CASTTPGGGRNEQFF
TRBJ2-1,13,.,TRBV19,.,TGTGCCAGTAGCAAGCGTCGCGGTAATGAGCAGTTCTTC,CASSKRRGNEQFF
TRBJ1-1,14,.,TRBV2,.,TGTGCCAGCAGTGTTACAGGGTCGAACACTGAAGCTTTCTTT,CASSVTGSNTEAFF
TRBJ1-3,21,.,TRBV14,.,TGTGCCAGCAGCCTCCCACGGAGGGGAACCTTTTCCGAGAGCTCTGGAAACACCATATATTTT,CASSLPRRGTFSESSGNTIYF
TRBJ1-2,13,.,TRBV2,.,TGTGCCAGTTCAATACAGACGGGGTATGGCTACACCTTC,CASSIQTGYGYTF
TRBJ2-1,13,.,TRBV11-3,TRBD1,TGTGCCACCACAGCCCCAGGGGGCAATGAGCAGTTCTTC,CATTAPGGNEQFF